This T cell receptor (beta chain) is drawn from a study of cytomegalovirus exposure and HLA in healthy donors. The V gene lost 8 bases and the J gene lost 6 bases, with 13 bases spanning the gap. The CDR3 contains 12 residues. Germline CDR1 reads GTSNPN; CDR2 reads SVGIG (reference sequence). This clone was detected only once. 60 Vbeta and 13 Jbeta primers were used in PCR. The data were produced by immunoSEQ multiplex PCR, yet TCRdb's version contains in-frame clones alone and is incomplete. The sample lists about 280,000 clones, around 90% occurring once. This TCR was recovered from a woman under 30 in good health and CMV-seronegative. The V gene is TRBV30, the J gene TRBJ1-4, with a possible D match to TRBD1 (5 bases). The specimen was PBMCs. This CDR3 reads CAGDSGDEKLFF. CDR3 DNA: TGTGCCGGAGACAGCGGGGATGAAAAACTGTTTTTT.